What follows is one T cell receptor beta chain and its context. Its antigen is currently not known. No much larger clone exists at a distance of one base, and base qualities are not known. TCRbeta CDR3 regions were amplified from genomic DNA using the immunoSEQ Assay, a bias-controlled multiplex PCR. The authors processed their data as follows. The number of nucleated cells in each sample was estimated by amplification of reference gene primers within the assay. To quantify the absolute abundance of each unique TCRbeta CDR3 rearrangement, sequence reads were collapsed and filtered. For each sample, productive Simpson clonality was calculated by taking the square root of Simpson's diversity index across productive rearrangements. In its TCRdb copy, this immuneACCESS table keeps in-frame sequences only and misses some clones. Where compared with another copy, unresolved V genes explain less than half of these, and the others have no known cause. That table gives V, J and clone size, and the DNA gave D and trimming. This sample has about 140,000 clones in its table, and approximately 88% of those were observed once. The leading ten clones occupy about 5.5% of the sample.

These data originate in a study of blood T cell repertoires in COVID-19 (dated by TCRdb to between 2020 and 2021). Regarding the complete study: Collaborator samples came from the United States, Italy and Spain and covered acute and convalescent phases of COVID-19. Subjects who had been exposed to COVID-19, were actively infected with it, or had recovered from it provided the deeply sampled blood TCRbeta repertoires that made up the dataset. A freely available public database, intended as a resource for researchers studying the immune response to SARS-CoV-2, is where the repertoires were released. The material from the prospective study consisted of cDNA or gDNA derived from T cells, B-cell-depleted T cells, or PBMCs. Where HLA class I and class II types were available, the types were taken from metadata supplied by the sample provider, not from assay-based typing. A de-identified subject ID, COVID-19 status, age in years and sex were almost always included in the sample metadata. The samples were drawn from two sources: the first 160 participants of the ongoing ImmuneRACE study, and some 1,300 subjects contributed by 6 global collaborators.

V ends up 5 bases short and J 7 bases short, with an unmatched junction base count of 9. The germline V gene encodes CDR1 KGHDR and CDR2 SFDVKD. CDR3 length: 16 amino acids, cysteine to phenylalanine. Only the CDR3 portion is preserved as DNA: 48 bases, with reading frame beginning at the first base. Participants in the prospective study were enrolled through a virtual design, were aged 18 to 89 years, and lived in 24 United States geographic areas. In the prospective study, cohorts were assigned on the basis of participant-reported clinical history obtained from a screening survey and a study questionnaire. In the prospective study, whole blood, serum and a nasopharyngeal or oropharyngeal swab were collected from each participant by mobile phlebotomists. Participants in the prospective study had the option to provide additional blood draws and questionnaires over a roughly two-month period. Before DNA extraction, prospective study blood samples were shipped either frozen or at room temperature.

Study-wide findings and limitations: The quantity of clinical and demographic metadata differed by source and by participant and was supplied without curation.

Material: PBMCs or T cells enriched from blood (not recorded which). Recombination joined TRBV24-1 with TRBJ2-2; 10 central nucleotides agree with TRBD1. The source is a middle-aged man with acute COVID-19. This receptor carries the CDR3 CATSGSRTGGFGELFF. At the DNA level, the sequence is TGTGCCACCAGTGGTTCGAGGACAGGGGGGTTCGGGGAGCTGTTTTTT.